A single sample is the source of the 15 T cell receptor beta chains below, sequenced in a study of T cells after yellow fever vaccination. In TCRdb, the 5' RACE reads were re-called with MiXCR into one record per CDR3 protein. The table has 300,000 to 350,000 distinct CDR3 sequences, about 10% seen once. This specimen consisted of CD4+ T cells sorted from PBMCs, obtained 45 days after the yellow fever booster vaccination. All receptors come from a man aged 18 to 29 who received the YFV17D yellow fever vaccine.

This clonotype was seen ten or more times. This rearrangement joins TRBV4-3 to TRBJ2-5, with D perhaps matching TRBD1 (6 bases). Trimming removed 3 bases at V and 1 base at J, with 9 bases between. Germline values: CDR1 LGHNA, CDR2 YSLEER. This CDR3 has 14 residues. The CDR3 bases are TGCGCCAGCAGCCAGGGGACAACCCAAGAGACCCAGTACTTC. This sequence encodes CASSQGTTQETQYF.

The rearrangement uses TRBV11-2 and TRBJ2-4; possible D gene TRBD1, 6 bases. CDR3 length: 13 residues. The V gene's germline CDR1 is SGHAT and CDR2 FQNNGV. The V end lost 3 bases, the J end lost 15 bases, and 18 bases lay between the germline ends. The CDR3 coding sequence is TGTGCCAGCAGCTTGGATATCAGGGGAATCCTGTACTTC. Amino acid sequence: CASSLDIRGILYF.

The V and J genes are TRBV29-1 and TRBJ2-1; tentative D call: TRBD2 (5 bases). The CDR3 totals 16 residues. V gave up 2 bases and J gave up 0 bases, with 14 bases separating them. From germline, CDR1 is SQVTM and CDR2 ANQGSEA. CDR3 in amino acids: CSVESGLANSYNEQFF. CDR3 DNA sequence: TGCAGCGTTGAAAGCGGCTTAGCGAACTCCTACAATGAGCAGTTCTTC.

The chain employs TRBV15 and TRBJ2-3; 11 bases are shared with TRBD2. Unmatched junction bases numbered 5, after V lost 5 bases and J lost 4 bases. The CDR3 extends over 15 amino acids. CDR1 LNHNV and CDR2 YYDKDF come from the germline V gene (reference sequence). The CDR3 nucleotides are TGTGCCACCAGCCCTAGCGGGGGGAGGGCAGATACGCAGTATTTT. Its protein product is CATSPSGGRADTQYF.

This clonotype was counted a few times. The genes are TRBV11-2 and TRBJ2-1; D unresolved. V was cut by 1 base and J by 13 bases, with 11 bases left in between. CDR1 is SGHAT, CDR2 FQNNGV, per germline. The CDR3 covers 12 residues. The CDR3 DNA reads TGTGCCAGCAGCTTAGGCCTACCCGGACAGTTCTTC. Protein: CASSLGLPGQFF.

J is TRBJ2-5 and V is TRBV7-2; the D gene is possibly TRBD2 (5 bases). CDR3 size: 14 residues. Deletions cut 6 bases from V and 1 base from J, with 12 bases between. CDR1 and CDR2 from the germline V gene are SGHTA and FQGNSA. The CDR3 is CASRKPGFQETQYF. CDR3 DNA sequence: TGTGCCAGCAGGAAGCCGGGATTCCAAGAGACCCAGTACTTC.

This clonotype appeared a few times. The V gene is TRBV5-4, the J gene TRBJ2-1; 8 bases match TRBD2. V lost 3 bases to trimming and J lost 5 bases; unmatched junction nucleotides: 10. Germline values: CDR1 SGHNT, CDR2 YYREEE (reference sequence). This CDR3 region has 16 residues. This chain's CDR3 is CASSSGGGAADNEQFF. The CDR3 region has the DNA TGTGCCAGCAGCTCCGGGGGGGGAGCGGCCGACAATGAGCAGTTCTTC.

This clonotype has a count of ten or more. V and J are TRBV6-4 and TRBJ2-7, with D unclear. CDR1 and CDR2 (germline): MRHNA, SNTAGT. V lost 2 bases and J lost 2, with 7 bases in between. The CDR3 runs to 13 residues. CDR3 sequence: CASSDKGPYEQYF. DNA of the CDR3: TGTGCCAGCAGTGACAAGGGCCCCTACGAGCAGTACTTC.

This chain links TRBV5-6 with TRBJ2-3, with 7 bases aligning to TRBD2. The V and J ends lost 2 bases and 0 bases, in that order; junction bases with no gene match: 3. This CDR3 region has 15 residues. The germline V gene encodes CDR1 SGHDT and CDR2 YYEEEE. The CDR3 region is CASSFPGGSTDTQYF. The CDR3 DNA reads TGTGCCAGCAGCTTCCCCGGGGGGAGCACAGATACGCAGTATTTT.

There are many counts of this clonotype. The rearrangement joins TRBV4-2 to TRBJ1-2; D gene uncertain. Trimming left V 0 bases short and J 4 bases short, with 15 bases between. The CDR3 has 16 amino acids. Germline lookup yields CDR1 LGHNA and CDR2 YNFKEQ. CDR3 bases: TGTGCCAGCAGCCAAGATCCGACCTCTCCCGGCTATGGCTACACCTTC. It specifies CASSQDPTSPGYGYTF.

This clonotype has ten or more counts. This chain connects TRBV5-1 to TRBJ2-3, with D hard to call. Germline V CDR1 and CDR2: SGHRS, YFSETQ. The CDR3 loop spans 14 amino acids. The germline V and J ends were trimmed by 6 bases and 0 bases, with 11 bases remaining between them. As DNA, the CDR3 is TGCGCCAGCAAGGCGGCAGCTAGCACAGATACGCAGTATTTT. It yields the protein CASKAAASTDTQYF. The full variable domain, rest sourced from reference TRBV5-1 and TRBJ2-3, is KAGVTQTPRYLIKTRGQQVTLSCSPISGHRSVSWYQQTPGQGLQFLFEYFSETQRNKGNFPGRFSGRQFSNSRSEMNVSTLELGDSALYLCASKAAASTDTQYFGPGTRLTVL.

This clonotype was found a few times. CDR3 loop: CASSAGTGVSQPQHF. CDR3 DNA: TGTGCCAGCTCCGCCGGGACAGGGGTCTCTCAGCCCCAGCATTTT. This chain uses TRBV18 with TRBJ1-5, with 10 bases that match TRBD1. Germline V gene lookup returns CDR1 KGHSH and CDR2 LQKENI. Trimming at V came to 6 bases and at J to 6 bases, leaving 8 bases not matched to a gene. This CDR3 region has 15 residues.

This clonotype showed up many times. The chain couples TRBV15 to TRBJ2-1; D remains ambiguous. The CDR3 is made up of 14 amino acids. The V end lost 0 bases, the J end lost 3 bases, and 6 bases lay between the germline ends. CDR1 LNHNV and CDR2 YYDKDF come from the germline V gene (reference sequence). The CDR3 nucleotides are TGTGCCACCAGCAGAGATGCGGACTACAATGAGCAGTTCTTC. This codes for CATSRDADYNEQFF.

The chain has TRBV6-1 and TRBJ2-7; D remains unclear. Germline CDR1 MNHNS, CDR2 SASEGT. This CDR3 spans 14 amino acids. V was pared by 3 bases and J by 4 bases, with 13 bases between. The CDR3 DNA reads as TGTGCCAGCAGTGACCTGTCAACCGGATACGAGCAGTACGTC. The encoded protein is CASSDLSTGYEQYV.

The chain uses TRBV6-5 and TRBJ2-3; possibly TRBD1 for D (7 bases). Trimming took off 2 bases at V and 6 bases at J, with 18 bases between the two ends. CDR3 size: 16 residues. Germline CDR1 is MNHEY and CDR2 is SVGAGI. CDR3 sequence (DNA): TGTGCCAGCAGTTACGGTCAGGGGGGCCATCCGGATACGCAGTATTTT. Its translation is CASSYGQGGHPDTQYF.